The 10 T cell receptor beta chains reported below all come from one sample, sequenced in a study of shared clonotypes between healthy human individuals. Naive CD8 cells, CD45RO-negative and positively selected for CCR7, excluded terminally differentiated effector memory CD45RA+ cells. The method was immunoSEQ multiplex PCR; TCRdb's version includes in-frame clones alone and lacks a portion of them. The data show roughly 2 million clones, over 85% seen once. Sequencing input: naive CD8+ T cells sorted from blood. These receptors were taken from a young man in good health.

The chain joins TRBV6-1 to TRBJ1-5; D gene uncertain. Looked up from germline, CDR1 is MNHNS and CDR2 is SASEGT. V was shortened by 2 bases and J by 1 base, with 6 bases between the two germline ends. The CDR3 consists of 14 residues. The CDR3 DNA is TGTGCCAGCAGTGAAAACTGGAGCAATCAGCCCCAGCATTTT. Protein product: CASSENWSNQPQHF.

The rearrangement joins TRBV13 to TRBJ2-3, with a tentative D call TRBD1 (5 bases). This CDR3 is built from 15 residues. Germline V gene data show CDR1 as PRHDT and CDR2 as FYEKMQ (reference sequence). V was shortened by 3 bases and J by 3 bases, with 13 bases between the two germline ends. The CDR3: CASSFMGKGTDTQYF. CDR3 coding DNA: TGTGCCAGCAGCTTTATGGGGAAGGGGACAGATACGCAGTATTTT.

On this clone itself: A junction boundary mismatches the germline segment, possibly from a read error. The chain recombines TRBV11-3 with TRBJ2-7; TRBD2 matches at 12 bases. CDR1 SGHNT and CDR2 YENEEA come from the germline V gene. The CDR3 is made up of 12 amino acids. DNA of the CDR3: TGTGCCAGCACCGACGGACTAGCGGGACCCAAATTC. It is translated as CASTDGLAGPKF.

The V and J genes are TRBV6-5 and TRBJ2-1, with TRBD1 as a possible D gene (5 bases). Per the germline V gene, CDR1 is MNHEY and CDR2 is SVGAGI. The CDR3 loop spans 15 amino acids. The V end lost 6 bases, the J end lost 2 bases, and 14 bases lay between the germline ends. The CDR3 sequence is CASREQDSTYNEQFF. The CDR3 bases are TGTGCCAGCAGGGAACAGGATAGTACCTACAATGAGCAGTTCTTC.

Details on this clone: Other DNA variants within this sample encode the same CDR3. The chain has TRBV18 and TRBJ2-7, with D tentatively TRBD1 (6 bases). The V end was cut by 3 bases, the J end by 1 base, with 10 bases between. The CDR3 is made up of 14 amino acids. Germline V gene sequence: CDR1 KGHSH, CDR2 LQKENI. DNA of the CDR3: TGTGCCAGCTCACCGAGGGACACATCCTACGAGCAGTACTTC. This translates into CASSPRDTSYEQYF.

Written as DNA, the CDR3 is TGTGCCAGCAGCCGGATTGGGGGAGGCCACGAGCAGTACTTC. This codes for CASSRIGGGHEQYF. This rearrangement joins TRBV11-1 to TRBJ2-7; D possibly corresponds to TRBD2 (6 bases). With 5 bases removed from V and 5 bases from J, the gap between germline ends came to 16 bases. This CDR3 contains 14 residues. Germline V gene lookup returns CDR1 SGHAT and CDR2 FQDESV (reference sequence).

This chain uses TRBV4-3 with TRBJ2-3; D possibly corresponds to TRBD1 (6 bases). The germline V gene has CDR1 LGHNA and CDR2 YSLEER. The ends were cut back, 3 bases at V and 3 bases at J, with 10 bases in the middle. This CDR3 has 14 amino acids. This chain's CDR3 is CASSHQQGTDTQYF. In DNA form, the CDR3 reads TGCGCCAGCAGCCATCAACAGGGTACAGATACGCAGTATTTT.

CDR3 residues: CSPFLPYEQYF. CDR3 in DNA: TGCAGCCCCTTCTTACCCTACGAGCAGTACTTC. V usage is TRBV20-1 and J usage is TRBJ2-7; D unclear. CDR1 DFQATT and CDR2 SNEGSKA come from the germline V gene (reference sequence). The CDR3 extends over 11 amino acids.

V and J are TRBV21-1 and TRBJ2-1; the table's D call, TRBD2, was not checked against the DNA. TRBV21-1 is annotated as a pseudogene. The CDR3 loop spans 17 amino acids. CDR3 DNA: TGTGCCAGCAGCAAAGCGCTTTGTACTAGCGGGTACAATGAGCAGTTCTTC. This sequence encodes CASSKALCTSGYNEQFF.

The genes are TRBV27 and TRBJ2-3; 7 bases align to TRBD1. This CDR3 has 16 amino acids. From germline, CDR1 is MNHEY and CDR2 SMNVEV (reference sequence). Germline trimming cut 1 base from V and 1 base from J; bases unmatched to any gene: 5. The CDR3 is CASSLLVGTGTDTQYF. In DNA form, the CDR3 reads TGTGCCAGCAGTTTATTAGTAGGGACAGGCACAGATACGCAGTATTTT.